The 31 T cell receptor beta chains reported below all come from one sample, sequenced in a study of cytomegalovirus exposure and HLA in healthy donors. The primer mix had 60 Vbeta and 13 Jbeta primers. Assay: immunoSEQ multiplex PCR; the TCRdb copy retains only in-frame clones and omits some. The table lists over 130,000 clones, around 60% of them singletons. The sample taken for sequencing was PBMCs. These receptors were collected from a woman between 55 and 75 years old in good health and CMV-seropositive.

The chain couples TRBV6-1 to TRBJ1-5; maybe TRBD1 (6 bases). CDR1 is MNHNS, CDR2 SASEGT, per germline. This CDR3 spans 14 amino acids. Trimming shortened V by 8 bases and J by 0 bases, and 11 bases separated the two germline ends. The CDR3 nucleotides read TGTGCCAGCGGGGACAACCTTAGCAATCAGCCCCAGCATTTT. Protein sequence: CASGDNLSNQPQHF.

The chain has TRBV30 and TRBJ2-2; 8 bases are shared with TRBD2. The CDR3 spans 16 residues. Germline assignment: CDR1 GTSNPN and CDR2 SVGIG (reference sequence). Trimming removed 4 bases from V and 5 bases from J; junction bases left unmatched: 12. CDR3 region: CAWNGISGRGTGELFF. The CDR3 region has the DNA TGTGCCTGGAATGGGATTTCCGGGAGGGGTACCGGGGAGCTGTTTTTT.

Concerning this clone: Germline is not matched at one junction end, which may reflect a read error. V gene TRBV27 combines with J gene TRBJ1-2; a possible D gene is TRBD1 (5 bases). The germline V gene encodes CDR1 MNHEY and CDR2 SMNVEV (reference sequence). The CDR3 consists of 12 residues. The CDR3 protein is CASSLSGHGYAF. The CDR3, as DNA: TGTGCCAGCAGTTTATCGGGGCATGGCTACGCCTTC.

The chain links TRBV6-6 to TRBJ1-1; D is uncertain. The CDR3 sequence is 14 residues long. Germline CDR1 and CDR2: MNHNY and SVGAGI (reference sequence). V was trimmed by 0 bases and J by 12 bases, leaving 17 bases between them. As DNA, the CDR3 is TGTGCCAGCAGTTACTCATCCAGTCAGGAGGGAACTTTCTTT. Amino acid sequence: CASSYSSSQEGTFF.

This chain connects TRBV10-3 to TRBJ2-2, with 9 nucleotides matching TRBD2. Germline loops: CDR1 ENHRY, CDR2 SYGVKD. V shed 9 bases, J shed 4 bases, and the junction held 6 bases outside the gene matches. The CDR3 has 14 amino acids. In DNA form, the CDR3 reads TGTGCCATGAATAGCGGGGGCGCCACCGGGGAGCTGTTTTTT. It is translated as CAMNSGGATGELFF.

J is TRBJ2-7 and V is TRBV11-2; the D gene is possibly TRBD2 (7 bases). CDR1 and CDR2 from the germline V gene are SGHAT and FQNNGV. This CDR3 has 13 amino acids. V lost 5 bases, J lost 6 bases, and 14 bases lay in between. This CDR3 is CASSPTRGGEQYF. In DNA form, the CDR3 reads TGTGCCAGCAGCCCTACGAGGGGGGGCGAGCAGTACTTC.

This rearrangement joins TRBV7-9 to TRBJ2-1, with a weak D call TRBD1 (6 bases). The germline CDR1 and CDR2 sequences are SEHNR and FQNEAQ (reference sequence). CDR3 length: 14 amino acids. The V and J ends lost 5 bases and 3 bases respectively, with 11 bases between them. The CDR3 region is CASSLMDSYNEQFF. The CDR3 DNA reads as TGTGCCAGCAGCCTCATGGACAGCTACAATGAGCAGTTCTTC.

The chain combines TRBV25-1 with TRBJ2-7; 9 bases are a match to TRBD2. CDR3 size: 15 residues. Germline V gene sequence: CDR1 MGHDK, CDR2 SYGVNS. With 4 bases clipped from V and 5 bases from J, the junction kept 9 bases outside the gene matches. The CDR3 loop is CASSAPGTSFNEQYF. The CDR3 nucleotides are TGTGCCAGCAGTGCCCCTGGGACTAGCTTCAACGAGCAGTACTTC.

J is TRBJ1-6 and V is TRBV5-6; TRBD1 matches at 7 bases. The CDR3 extends over 14 amino acids. Germline V gene data show CDR1 as SGHDT and CDR2 as YYEEEE. V lost 0 bases to trimming and J lost 8 bases; unmatched junction nucleotides: 2. In DNA form, the CDR3 reads TGTGCCAGCAGCTTGGACAGGGGTTATTCACCCCTCCACTTT. Amino acid sequence: CASSLDRGYSPLHF.

The CDR3 region is CASSYAGDTQYF. The CDR3, as DNA: TGTGCCAGCAGTTACGCAGGGGATACGCAGTATTTT. The chain links TRBV6-6 to TRBJ2-3; a weak D match, TRBD1 (5 bases). V was cut by 2 bases and J by 6 bases, with 6 bases left in between. Germline CDR1 and CDR2: MNHNY and SVGAGI (reference sequence). The CDR3 has 12 residues.

A few counts support this clone. The chain has TRBV27 and TRBJ2-3; D not resolved. Trimming shortened V by 7 bases and J by 4 bases, and 21 bases separated the two germline ends. The CDR3 consists of 16 residues. The germline V gene has CDR1 MNHEY and CDR2 SMNVEV (reference sequence). CDR3 sequence reads: CASIPPSPSPPDTQYF. The CDR3 DNA follows: TGTGCCAGCATCCCCCCGAGCCCCTCCCCCCCAGATACGCAGTATTTT.

A note on this clone: In the same sample, other DNA sequences code for this CDR3. The chain couples TRBV5-1 to TRBJ1-2; 9 bases are shared with TRBD1. The CDR3 runs 13 residues. The germline V gene has CDR1 SGHRS and CDR2 YFSETQ. The V gene end was trimmed by 3 bases and the J gene end by 7 bases; junction bases not matched to a gene: 4. DNA of the CDR3: TGCGCCAGCAGCTCGGGACAGGGCTCTGGCTACACCTTC. Its protein product is CASSSGQGSGYTF.

This chain uses TRBV25-1 with TRBJ1-2, with TRBD1 matching 7 bases. This CDR3 is 13 amino acids long. V shed 8 bases and J 5 bases; nucleotides not matched to a gene: 8. CDR1 is MGHDK and CDR2 is SYGVNS in the germline V gene. The CDR3: CASQGGAGYGYTF. The CDR3 DNA is TGTGCCAGCCAGGGGGGCGCGGGATATGGCTACACCTTC.

The chain uses TRBV7-2 and TRBJ2-1; weak D call: TRBD1 (6 bases). Between the trimmed V and J ends, which lost 2 bases and 10 bases, there was a span of 18 bases. In germline, CDR1 is SGHTA, CDR2 FQGNSA. This CDR3 has 15 residues. CDR3 amino acids: CASSLLSGTSSEQFF. DNA of the CDR3: TGTGCCAGCAGCTTATTATCCGGGACATCTTCAGAGCAGTTCTTC.

This clone occurred a few times. This chain connects TRBV11-1 to TRBJ1-2; TRBD1 matches at 7 bases. V shed 6 bases, J shed 4 bases, and the junction held 5 bases outside the gene matches. CDR3 length: 13 residues. CDR1 and CDR2 from the germline V gene are SGHAT and FQDESV (reference sequence). CDR3 coding DNA: TGTGCCAGCAGTCAACAGGGGATCTATGGCTACACCTTC. Protein: CASSQQGIYGYTF.

The genes are TRBV7-3 and TRBJ2-3; 7 positions agree with TRBD1. Germline V gene data show CDR1 as SGHTA and CDR2 as FQGTGA. With 0 bases clipped from V and 4 bases from J, the junction kept 1 base outside the gene matches. The CDR3 spans 14 residues. CDR3 sequence reads: CASSLTTGPDTQYF. The DNA of the CDR3 is TGTGCCAGCAGCTTAACGACAGGGCCAGATACGCAGTATTTT.

The chain has TRBV9 and TRBJ2-1; 14 bases map to TRBD2. With V trimmed by 3 bases and J by 4 bases, 12 bases remained unmatched. CDR1 is SGDLS and CDR2 is YYNGEE in the germline V gene. The CDR3 sequence is 19 residues long. The CDR3 reads CASSAVGPGLAGAYNEQFF. The CDR3 DNA sequence: TGTGCCAGCAGCGCAGTAGGCCCGGGACTAGCGGGAGCTTACAATGAGCAGTTCTTC.

This clone was counted only a few times. The chain combines TRBV20-1 with TRBJ2-1, with 7 bases that match TRBD1. Germline V CDR1 and CDR2: DFQATT, SNEGSKA (reference sequence). The CDR3 covers 11 residues. With V trimmed by 3 bases and J by 9 bases, 2 bases remained unmatched. The CDR3 nucleotides are TGCAGTGCTAGGGACAGGCCTGAGCAGTTCTTC. Translation gives CSARDRPEQFF.

In this sample, this clone turned up a few times. The rearrangement joins TRBV1 to TRBJ2-5; the D call in the table, TRBD2, was not verified against the DNA. TRBV1 is annotated as a pseudogene. The CDR3 totals 19 residues. This chain's CDR3 is CTSSQPIKIFQREPETQYF. CDR3 sequence (DNA): TGCACCAGCAGCCAACCTATTAAGATTTTCCAGCGGGAGCCGGAGACCCAGTACTTC.

Comment on this clone: One end of the junction varies from germline; a read error may be responsible. The chain is built from TRBV28 and TRBJ1-2, with 10 positions matching TRBD1. The CDR3 sequence is 14 residues long. Germline values: CDR1 MDHEN, CDR2 SYDVKM. The CDR3 is CASSGTGVIYGSTF. The CDR3 nucleotides read TGTGCCAGCAGTGGGACAGGGGTAATCTATGGCTCCACCTTC.

This clone was detected once. The chain joins TRBV12-2 to TRBJ2-2; TRBD2 reflects the table's D call only, with no check against the DNA. TRBV12-2 is deemed a pseudogene. This CDR3 comprises 15 residues. In DNA form, the CDR3 reads TGTGCAAGTCCCGAAAGCGGGGCGAACACCGGGGAGCTGTTTTTT. This encodes CASPESGANTGELFF.

J is TRBJ2-3 and V is TRBV14, with D maybe TRBD1 (6 bases). The CDR3 totals 15 residues. V lost 0 bases and J 7 bases, leaving 14 bases between the germline ends. Germline CDR1 SGHDN, CDR2 FVKESK. In DNA form, the CDR3 reads TGTGCCAGCAGCCAAGAGCGCAGGGGATATTATACGCAGTATTTT. Translation gives CASSQERRGYYTQYF.

The chain carries TRBV7-9 and TRBJ2-2, with a tentative D call TRBD2 (5 bases). CDR1 is SEHNR and CDR2 is FQNEAQ in the germline V gene (reference sequence). The CDR3 runs to 13 residues. V lost 6 bases, J lost 7 bases, and 12 bases lay in between. The CDR3 sequence is CASRPGLNGELFF. CDR3 bases: TGTGCCAGCAGACCCGGACTGAACGGGGAGCTGTTTTTT.

The chain joins TRBV4-3 to TRBJ2-3, with TRBD2 matching 7 bases. CDR3 length: 16 residues. CDR1 LGHNA and CDR2 YSLEER come from the germline V gene. J lost 4 bases, V lost 1 base, and 8 bases had no gene match. The CDR3 region is CASSQGTRANADTQYF. In nucleotides, the CDR3 is TGCGCCAGCAGCCAAGGGACTAGGGCGAATGCAGATACGCAGTATTTT.

The chain has TRBV5-1 and TRBJ1-1; TRBD1 matches 12 bases. Per germline, CDR1 SGHRS and CDR2 YFSETQ. There are 16 residues in the CDR3. Trimming removed 0 bases from V and 6 bases from J; junction bases left unmatched: 6. CDR3 nucleotides: TGCGCCAGCAGCTTGGACCCCGGGACAGGGGGCCCTGAAGCTTTCTTT. This codes for CASSLDPGTGGPEAFF.

The chain couples TRBV19 to TRBJ1-2, with no clear D. The CDR3 is 11 amino acids. The germline gives CDR1 LNHDA, CDR2 SQIVND (reference sequence). DNA for the CDR3: TGTGCGTCGAGAGCTAACTATGGCTACACCTTC. Translated: CASRANYGYTF.

V is TRBV5-1 and J is TRBJ2-3, with 8 bases matching TRBD2. Germline V lookup: CDR1 SGHRS, CDR2 YFSETQ. This CDR3 contains 16 residues. With 4 bases clipped from V and 3 bases from J, the junction kept 10 bases outside the gene matches. The CDR3 spells CASSGGLGGGTDTQYF. The CDR3 DNA sequence: TGCGCCAGCAGCGGGGGACTAGGTGGGGGGACAGATACGCAGTATTTT.

The gene calls are TRBV9 and TRBJ1-3, with 7 bases identical to TRBD1. This CDR3 spans 15 amino acids. The germline V gene has CDR1 SGDLS and CDR2 YYNGEE. V was pared by 3 bases and J by 2 bases, with 5 bases of the junction left unmatched. The CDR3, as DNA: TGTGCCAGCAGCGACAGGGGAGGCGCTGGAAACACCATATATTTT. Translated: CASSDRGGAGNTIYF.

This chain connects TRBV30 to TRBJ2-5; D is ambiguous. There are 14 residues in the CDR3. V gave up 4 bases and J gave up 3 bases, with 15 bases separating them. Germline CDR1 GTSNPN, CDR2 SVGIG (reference sequence). In nucleotides, the CDR3 is TGTGCCTGGAATCAATACGTGGCTGAAGAGACCCAGTACTTC. Residues: CAWNQYVAEETQYF.

V gene TRBV4-1 combines with J gene TRBJ2-1, with 7 bases that match TRBD1. This CDR3 contains 15 residues. Germline-derived CDR1 and CDR2 are MGHRA and YSYEKL. J was trimmed by 4 bases and V by 1 base; bases with no gene match: 4. Here the CDR3 DNA reads TGCGCCAGCAGCCAAGCACAGGGGTCTTACAATGAGCAGTTCTTC. As protein: CASSQAQGSYNEQFF.

This clone is a singleton in its sample. The V call is TRBV29-1, the J call TRBJ2-3; TRBD2 is a possible D gene (5 bases). In germline, CDR1 is SQVTM, CDR2 ANQGSEA. This CDR3 comprises 13 residues. V lost 7 bases to trimming and J lost 2 bases, with 13 bases between them. The CDR3 coding sequence is TGCAGCGGTGCACCGCGGGCCACAGATACGCAGTATTTT. Its translation: CSGAPRATDTQYF.